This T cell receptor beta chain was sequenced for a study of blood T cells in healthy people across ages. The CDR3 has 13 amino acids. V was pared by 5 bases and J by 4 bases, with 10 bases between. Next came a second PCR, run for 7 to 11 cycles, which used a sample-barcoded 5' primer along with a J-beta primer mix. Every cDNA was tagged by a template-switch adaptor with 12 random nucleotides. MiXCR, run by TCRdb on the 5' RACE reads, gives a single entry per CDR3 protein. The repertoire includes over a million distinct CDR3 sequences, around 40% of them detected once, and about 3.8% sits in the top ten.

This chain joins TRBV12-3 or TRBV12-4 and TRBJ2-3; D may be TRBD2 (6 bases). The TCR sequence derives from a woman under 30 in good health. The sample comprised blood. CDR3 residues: CASSVEGADTQYF. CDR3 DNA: TGTGCCAGCAGTGTGGAGGGAGCAGATACGCAGTATTTT.